Listed below are T cell receptor beta chains from one sample, sequenced in a study of cytomegalovirus exposure and HLA in healthy donors. Sequencing was performed with immunoSEQ multiplex PCR; in TCRdb, only in-frame clones are kept and a portion is missing. The table records 90,000 or so clones, around four fifths of them present only once. The specimen was PBMCs. All receptors come from a boy aged 10-17 years in good health and CMV-seronegative. The CDR3 runs from the conserved cysteine through the conserved F or W. Fields, in order: J gene, D gene, V gene, clone size, CDR3 DNA, CDR3 protein. A D gene is named only where the DNA matches it firmly. The size of a clone is reported for some rows only, either as once, few or many, or as a class for expanded clones.

TRBJ1-5 | NA | TRBV28 | NA | TGTGCCAGCAGTTTACCGGGTTATAGCAATCAGCCCCAGCATTTT | CASSLPGYSNQPQHF
TRBJ1-3 | NA | TRBV2 | few | TGTGCCGAGCAGGGAAGTGGTGGAAACACCATATATTTT | CAEQGSGGNTIYF
TRBJ2-7 | TRBD2 | TRBV7-8 | NA | TGTGCCAGCAGCTCGGGACTAGCGGGGGTCTTCAGCTCCTACGAGCAGTACTTC | CASSSGLAGVFSSYEQYF
TRBJ2-7 | TRBD1 | TRBV4-3 | NA | TGCGCCAGCAGCCAGGACAGTTCGCAGGGGGCGCCGTCCTACGAGCAGTACTTC | CASSQDSSQGAPSYEQYF
TRBJ2-1 | TRBD2 | TRBV10-1 | NA | TGCGCCAGCAGTGCTAGCGGAGACTCCTACAATGAGCAGTTCTTC | CASSASGDSYNEQFF
TRBJ1-1 | TRBD1 | TRBV7-9 | NA | TGTGCCAGCAGCTTAGCCGCAGGGGGCACTGAAGCTTTCTTT | CASSLAAGGTEAFF
TRBJ2-7 | TRBD1 | TRBV10-3 | few | TGTGCCATCAGTGCCTCGGACAGGATCGACTACGAGCAGTACTTC | CAISASDRIDYEQYF
TRBJ2-7 | NA | TRBV6-5 | NA | TGTGCCAGCACCGCACAGCTGTCGGACGAGCAGTACTTC | CASTAQLSDEQYF
TRBJ1-6 | TRBD1 | TRBV7-9 | NA | TGTGCCAGCAGCCTCCTCCGGGACAGTCCATCCCTCCACTTT | CASSLLRDSPSLHF
TRBJ2-7 | TRBD2 | TRBV28 | NA | TGTGCCAGCAGCTCAGGGTCGGGATTGGGCGGGAGGGCCGGGTACGAGCAGTACTTC | CASSSGSGLGGRAGYEQYF
TRBJ1-5 | NA | TRBV19 | NA | TGTGCCAGTAGTATAGCCCGGTATAGCAATCAGCCCCAGCATTTT | CASSIARYSNQPQHF
TRBJ1-1 | TRBD1 | TRBV7-2 | once | TGTGCCAGCAGCTTGCCGGGACAGGGTAGGGACACTGAAGCTTTCTTT | CASSLPGQGRDTEAFF
TRBJ1-1 | NA | TRBV7-3 | NA | TGTGCCAGCAGCTTAAATCGGCAGGGTGAAGCTTTCTTT | CASSLNRQGEAFF
TRBJ2-7 | TRBD1 | TRBV7-6 | NA | TGTGCCAGCAGTTCGTTCCGAGGACAGGGCCCCTACGAGCAGTACTTC | CASSSFRGQGPYEQYF
TRBJ2-1 | NA | TRBV7-9 | NA | TGTGCCAGCAGCCCATTAGCGGCTCGATACAATGAGCAGTTCTTC | CASSPLAARYNEQFF
TRBJ1-1 | NA | TRBV4-1 | NA | TGCGCCAGCAGCCAAGTTACAGGGAGCACTGAAGCTTTCTTT | CASSQVTGSTEAFF
TRBJ2-1 | TRBD2 | TRBV7-8 | NA | TGTGCCAGCAGCTTAGCGACTAGCGGGGGGGTATACAATGAGCAGTTCTTC | CASSLATSGGVYNEQFF
TRBJ1-1 | NA | TRBV29-1 | once | TGCAGCGCCGAAGCGGGTTACACTGAAGCTTTCTTT | CSAEAGYTEAFF
TRBJ2-2 | NA | TRBV11-3 | NA | TGTGCCAGCAGCTCATCATCCGGGGAGCTGTTTTTT | CASSSSSGELFF
TRBJ1-3 | NA | TRBV18 | NA | TGTGCCAGCTCAAACGGGATCTCTGGAAACACCATATATTTT | CASSNGISGNTIYF
TRBJ2-1 | TRBD1 | TRBV25-1 | NA | TGTGCCAGCAGTTTAAGACAGGGGGTAAATGAGCAGTTCTTC | CASSLRQGVNEQFF
TRBJ2-7 | TRBD1 | TRBV5-6 | NA | TGTGCCAGCAGCCAAGGACAGGACTACGAGCAGTACTTC | CASSQGQDYEQYF
TRBJ2-3 | TRBD2 | TRBV28 | once | TGTGCCAGCAGTTTGATAGCGGGTCGGGGCACAGATACGCAGTATTTT | CASSLIAGRGTDTQYF
TRBJ1-2 | NA | TRBV30 | NA | TGTGCCTGGACCATAGGGGTGGGCTATGGCTACACCTTC | CAWTIGVGYGYTF
TRBJ2-1 | TRBD2 | TRBV13 | NA | TGTGCCAGCAGCCCCCGACTAGCGGGGGAGTTCAATGAGCAGTTCTTC | CASSPRLAGEFNEQFF
TRBJ2-1 | NA | TRBV30 | NA | TGTGCCTGGATGCGGGGTACGAACTACAATGAGCAGTTCTTC | CAWMRGTNYNEQFF
TRBJ2-4 | NA | TRBV28 | NA | TGTGCCAGCGGGTCCGGTCCCGGAGGCAAAAACATTCAGTACTTC | CASGSGPGGKNIQYF
TRBJ2-5 | TRBD2 | TRBV19 | NA | TGTGCCAGTACCAAGGGACTAGCGGGGTTCGGAGAGACCCAGTACTTC | CASTKGLAGFGETQYF
TRBJ1-1 | TRBD1 | TRBV7-9 | NA | TGTGCCACCCCGGGAGGGACAGGGGGGACTGAAGCTTTCTTT | CATPGGTGGTEAFF